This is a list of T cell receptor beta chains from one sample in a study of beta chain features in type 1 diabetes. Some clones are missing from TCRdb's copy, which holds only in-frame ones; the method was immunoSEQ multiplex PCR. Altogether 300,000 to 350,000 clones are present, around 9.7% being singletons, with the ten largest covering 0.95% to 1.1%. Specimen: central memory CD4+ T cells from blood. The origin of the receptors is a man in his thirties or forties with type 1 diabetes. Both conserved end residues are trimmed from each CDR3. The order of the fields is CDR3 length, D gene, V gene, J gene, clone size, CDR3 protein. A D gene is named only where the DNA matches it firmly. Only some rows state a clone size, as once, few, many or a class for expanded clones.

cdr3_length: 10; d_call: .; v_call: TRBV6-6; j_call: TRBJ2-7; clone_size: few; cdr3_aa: ASSPRRYEQY
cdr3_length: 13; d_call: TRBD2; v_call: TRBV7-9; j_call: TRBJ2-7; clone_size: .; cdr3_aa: ASSWEGGRSYEQY
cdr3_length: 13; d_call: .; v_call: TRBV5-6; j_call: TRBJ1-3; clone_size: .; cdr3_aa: ASSRNWEPGNTIY
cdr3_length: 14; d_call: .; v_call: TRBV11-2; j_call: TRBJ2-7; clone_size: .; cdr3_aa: ASSQGQGISLREQY
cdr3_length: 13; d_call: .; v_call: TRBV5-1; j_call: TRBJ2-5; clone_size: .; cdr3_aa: ASSLTGTGGETQY
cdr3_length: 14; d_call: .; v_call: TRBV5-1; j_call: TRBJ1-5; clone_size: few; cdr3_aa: ASSLEGGRSNQPQH
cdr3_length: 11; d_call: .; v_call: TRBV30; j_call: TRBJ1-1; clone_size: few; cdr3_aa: AWSATGLSEAF
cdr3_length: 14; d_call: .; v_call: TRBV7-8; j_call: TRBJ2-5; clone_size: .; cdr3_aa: ASSSYAGRVKETQY
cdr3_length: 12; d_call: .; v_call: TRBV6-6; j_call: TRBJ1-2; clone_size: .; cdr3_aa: ASTQTASNYGYT
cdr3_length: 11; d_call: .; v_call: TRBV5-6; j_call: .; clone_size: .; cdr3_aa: ASSWARGHEQY